The entry below describes one TCR beta chain. The germline V gene has CDR1 SEHNR and CDR2 FQNEAQ (reference sequence). This CDR3 has 13 residues. The germline V and J ends were trimmed by 1 base and 6 bases, with 7 bases remaining between them. The data were obtained in a study of blood T cell repertoires in COVID-19. As for the study in general: Sample material is recorded as cDNA or gDNA derived from T cells, B-cell-depleted T cells, or PBMCs.

Profiling relied on immunoSEQ multiplex PCR, and the TCRdb table lists in-frame clones only, not all of them. Found here are some 170,000 clones, roughly 84% of them singletons; the top ten hold about 10%. Sequences were obtained from peripheral blood. The rearrangement joins TRBV7-9 to TRBJ1-5; D remains unclear. The clonotype comes from a woman of 80 years or more with active or convalescent COVID-19. The chain's CDR3 is CASSLVGLQPQHF. The CDR3 bases are TGTGCCAGCAGCTTAGTCGGTCTTCAGCCCCAGCATTTT. The entire variable domain, with the rest obtained from reference TRBV7-9 and TRBJ1-5, is as follows: DTGVSQNPRHKITKRGQNVTFRCDPISEHNRLYWYRQTLGQGPEFLTYFQNEAQLEKSRLLSDRFSAERPKGSFSTLEIQRTEQGDSAMYLCASSLVGLQPQHFGDGTRLSIL.